This T cell receptor beta chain was sequenced in a study of OX40 agonist ivuxolimab in advanced cancers. A remark on this clone: As yet, its antigen is unknown.

Overall study results and limits: CD4+ and CD8+ blood T cells expanded clonally by week 6 at 0.1 to 3.0 mg/kg. Nonresponders, in some cases, also had low normalized T-cell clonal expansion.

The data were produced by immunoSEQ multiplex PCR, yet TCRdb's version contains in-frame clones alone and is incomplete. The sample lists 70,000 to 100,000 clones, about 85% occurring once. CDR1 and CDR2 from the germline V gene are SGHDT and YYEEEE. CDR3 length: 14 residues. V lost 5 bases and J lost 4, with 15 bases in between. Exclusion of a patient followed from autoimmune disease history or systemic immunosuppression. The chain joins TRBV5-6 to TRBJ1-1, with D possibly being TRBD1 (5 bases). Source: CD4+ or CD8+ T cells sorted from blood, taken in a trial of the OX40 agonist ivuxolimab. This TCR derives from an adult with an advanced solid tumor such as melanoma, head and neck, liver or kidney cancer. The CDR3 here is CASRYIRATTEAFF. The CDR3 DNA reads TGTGCCAGCAGGTATATCAGGGCGACCACTGAAGCTTTCTTT.